The clone carrying this TCR beta chain occurred a few times. The target antigen is unknown. This sample was included in a study of T cell responses to AZD1222 COVID-19 vaccine. Whole-study results and caveats: Baseline antibody screening turned up just six or seven seropositive AZD1222 recipients.

The germline CDR1 and CDR2 sequences are MGHRA and YSYEKL. This CDR3 region has 14 residues. Trimming removed 5 bases from V and 1 base from J, with 11 bases in between. Only in-frame clones appear in the TCRdb table, and some are missing; sequencing was by immunoSEQ multiplex PCR. This sample carries some 140,000 clones, more than 75% of them seen once, and the ten largest clones take over 15%. This chain joins TRBV4-1 and TRBJ1-1, with unresolved D. The sample here was peripheral blood, taken on day 0 of AZD1222 vaccination. The origin of this receptor is an adult in good health. CDR3 coding DNA: TGCGCCAGCAGCTTACTGCACACGAACACTGAAGCTTTCTTT. It translates to CASSLLHTNTEAFF.